A selection of T cell receptor beta chains follows, all from one sample in a study of response to subunit inactivated influenza vaccine. TCRdb ran MiXCR on the RT-PCR reads and lists one entry per CDR3 protein. The sample lists approximately 730,000 distinct CDR3 sequences; about 14% were seen once. This material consisted of PBMCs from blood, taken around 15 days before vaccination. The receptors were gathered from a man aged 50-60 years who received an inactivated influenza vaccine. CDR3s include the opening cysteine and the closing phenylalanine or tryptophan. D genes are given only for firm matches. Rows may omit the clone size; those that give it use once, few, many or a size class.

D gene	J gene	V gene	clone size	CDR3 DNA	CDR3 protein
TRBD2	TRBJ2-7	TRBV20-1	.	TGCAGTGCGCCTACCCCGGGAGGTGGCTACGAGCAGTACTTC	CSAPTPGGGYEQYF
.	TRBJ2-2	TRBV3-1	.	TGTGCCAGCAGTCGCGGGACGTTGGACGGGGAGCTGTTTTTT	CASSRGTLDGELFF
.	TRBJ2-1	TRBV6-5	few	TGTGCCAGCAGTTACGGAATGGGGTCCGATGAGCAGTTCTTC	CASSYGMGSDEQFF
TRBD2	TRBJ2-5	TRBV7-9	many	TGCGCCAGCAGCTTGGGACTAAAAGAGACCCAGTACTTC	CASSLGLKETQYF
.	TRBJ2-5	TRBV24-1	few	TGTGCCACCAGTGATGTCAGGGGTTTTGGAGAGACCCAGTACTTC	CATSDVRGFGETQYF
TRBD1	TRBJ1-6	TRBV20-1	many	TGCAGTGCTAGAGCTTCTAGGGACAGGGAGAACTCACCCCTCCACTTT	CSARASRDRENSPLHF
TRBD1	TRBJ2-7	TRBV27	many	TGTGCCAGCAGTCCTAGGCCAGGGGGCGACTACGAGCAGTACTTC	CASSPRPGGDYEQYF
.	TRBJ1-3	TRBV10-3	.	TGTGCCATCAGTGAGGAGGGTCTCTCTGGAAACACCATATATTTT	CAISEEGLSGNTIYF
.	TRBJ2-7	TRBV7-2	.	TGTGCCAGCAGCGCCACAGGGTTTATCTACGAGCAGTACTTC	CASSATGFIYEQYF
TRBD2	TRBJ2-1	TRBV7-3	few	TGTGCCAGCAGCCAAAGACTAGCGCGGGTATACAATGAGCAGTTCTTC	CASSQRLARVYNEQFF
.	TRBJ2-7	TRBV7-9	.	TGTGCCAGCAGCCCCTCGGGAGCCTCCGAGCAGTACTTC	CASSPSGASEQYF
TRBD1	TRBJ2-7	TRBV10-3	many	TGTGCCATCAGGCCGGACAGGGGGTTAGAGCAGTACTTC	CAIRPDRGLEQYF
.	TRBJ1-2	TRBV7-2	few	TGTGCCAGCAGCCCTATCGGGGGCGCCTATGGCTACACCTTC	CASSPIGGAYGYTF
.	TRBJ2-7	TRBV5-1	few	TGCGCCAGCAGCTTGAGTGGAGTGGGGTCCTACGAGCAGTACTTC	CASSLSGVGSYEQYF
.	TRBJ2-1	TRBV4-3	few	TGCGCCAGCAGCCAAGGTAGCGTGCGGGATGATGAGCAGTTCTTC	CASSQGSVRDDEQFF
TRBD1	TRBJ2-7	TRBV7-9	few	TGTGCCAGCAGTTTCGGGACAGTGGTCTGGGAGCAGTACTTC	CASSFGTVVWEQYF
TRBD2	TRBJ2-4	TRBV7-2	.	TGTGCCAGCAGCTTACTAGCGGGAGGGTTGGTCAAAAACATTCAGTACTTC	CASSLLAGGLVKNIQYF
TRBD1	TRBJ2-3	TRBV7-2	.	TGTGCCAGCAGCAAAGGACAGGGAATAGATACGCAGTATTTT	CASSKGQGIDTQYF
TRBD1	TRBJ1-5	TRBV20-1	few	TGCAGTGCTAGAGGCCTAGGACAGGGTTGGAATCAGCCCCAGCATTTT	CSARGLGQGWNQPQHF
.	TRBJ2-7	TRBV3-1	few	TGTGCCAGCAGCCAATGGACAGCTTTCGACTTC	CASSQWTAFDF
.	TRBJ2-1	TRBV4-1	.	TGCGCCAGCAGCCAAATTAAGGGTGAGCAGTTCTTC	CASSQIKGEQFF
.	TRBJ1-1	TRBV27	few	TGTGCCAGCAGTTTAGGCATAAAGGACACTGAAGCTTTCTTT	CASSLGIKDTEAFF
.	TRBJ2-2	TRBV4-2	.	TGTGCCAGCAGCCAAGTTTCGGCGAACACCGGGGAGCTGTTTTTT	CASSQVSANTGELFF
TRBD1	TRBJ1-2	TRBV28	few	TGTGCCAGCAGGACAGGGTTGAACTATGGCTACACCTTC	CASRTGLNYGYTF
TRBD2	TRBJ2-3	TRBV20-1	.	TGCAGTGCAGGATTTCCTAGCGGGGCATTAACAGATACGCAGTATTTT	CSAGFPSGALTDTQYF
.	TRBJ2-7	TRBV7-6	few	TGTGCCAGCAGCTTAGTCGGTGGCGGCGAGCAGTACTTC	CASSLVGGGEQYF
.	TRBJ2-1	TRBV12-3/TRBV12-4	.	TGTGCCAGCAGTTTAGGGCAGGGGTCCCTCAATGAGCAGTTCTTC	CASSLGQGSLNEQFF
TRBD2	TRBJ2-1	TRBV18	.	TGTGCCAGCTCACCACCGGGACTAGCGGGAGAATGGAATGAGCAGTTCTTC	CASSPPGLAGEWNEQFF
.	TRBJ2-5	TRBV7-2	.	TGTGCCAGCAGCTTAGGACAGGCCAACCCTTCGAATTTC	CASSLGQANPSNF
TRBD2	TRBJ2-3	TRBV2	few	TGTGCCAGCAGTGATACAGCGGGAGCGGCAGATACGCAGTATTTT	CASSDTAGAADTQYF
.	TRBJ2-1	TRBV28	few	TGTGCCAGCAGTTTCTTAAGACAAACCAATGAGCAGTTCTTC	CASSFLRQTNEQFF
TRBD1	TRBJ2-7	TRBV7-2	.	TGTGCCAGCAGCACCTCAGGGGGCCCCTACGAGCAGTACTTC	CASSTSGGPYEQYF
TRBD2	TRBJ2-7	TRBV7-2	.	TGTGCCAGCAGCTCCTTCGGGAGGCTGGGTGAGCAGTACTTC	CASSSFGRLGEQYF
TRBD2	TRBJ2-5	TRBV29-1	.	TGCAGCGCCTCTCGGGGGGGCGCCGAGACCCAGTACTTC	CSASRGGAETQYF
.	TRBJ2-1	TRBV9	.	TGTGCCAGCAGCTCTCTTCATGAGCAGTTCTTC	CASSSLHEQFF
.	TRBJ2-1	TRBV20-1	.	TGCAGTGCTATGGTGAGCTCCTACAATGAGCAGTTCTTC	CSAMVSSYNEQFF
.	TRBJ1-1	TRBV20-1	many	TGCAGTGCTAGCCTAGATCAGACTATGAACACTGAAGCTTTCTTT	CSASLDQTMNTEAFF
.	TRBJ2-1	TRBV15	.	TGTGCCACCAGTACCCACCCATCTCCTGGGTATGAGCAGTTCTTC	CATSTHPSPGYEQFF
.	TRBJ2-1	TRBV18	many	TGTGCCAGCTCACCACTGAATTTTCCTGAGCAGTTCTTC	CASSPLNFPEQFF
TRBD1	TRBJ1-4	TRBV6-6	few	TGTGCCAGCAGTCCGGACAGGGGAGAACTGTTTTTT	CASSPDRGELFF
.	TRBJ2-2	TRBV7-2	.	TGTGCCAGCAGCTTAGGGCGAATGAACACCGGGGAGCTGTTTTTT	CASSLGRMNTGELFF
TRBD1	TRBJ2-3	TRBV27	few	TGTGCCAGCAGTTTAAGGACAGGGGCAGATACGCAGTATTTT	CASSLRTGADTQYF
TRBD1	TRBJ2-2	TRBV27	.	TGTGCCAGCAGGGATACAGGGGGCACCGGGGAGCTGTTTTTT	CASRDTGGTGELFF
.	TRBJ2-2	TRBV27	few	TGTGCCAGCAGTTTATGGGCGGGGTCCGGGGAGCTGTTTTTT	CASSLWAGSGELFF
.	TRBJ2-2	TRBV12-3/TRBV12-4	few	TGTGCCAGCAGATTACAGGACCTTAACACCGGGGAGCTGTTTTTT	CASRLQDLNTGELFF
.	TRBJ2-5	TRBV12-5	.	TGTGCTAGTGCCATCACTACAGGGGGGGGAGTGGCCCAGTACTTC	CASAITTGGGVAQYF
TRBD2	TRBJ2-1	TRBV7-9	.	TGTGCCAGCAGCTTAGGTGTGGGAGGGCTACTCTACAATGAGCAGTTCTTC	CASSLGVGGLLYNEQFF
.	TRBJ2-5	TRBV7-6	.	TGTGCCAGCAGCTTTAACAAGGCCCGGGCGCAAGAGACCCAGTACTTC	CASSFNKARAQETQYF
TRBD1	TRBJ2-3	TRBV6-5	few	TGTGCCAGCAGTTACGGCAGGGGGCAAGTGGTTGCAGATACGCAGTATTTT	CASSYGRGQVVADTQYF
.	TRBJ2-5	TRBV12-3/TRBV12-4	few	TGTGCCAGCAAGGCCGCTGGAGGGGGGGAGACCCAGTACTTC	CASKAAGGGETQYF
.	TRBJ2-1	TRBV9	few	TGTGCCAGCAGCCCTCAGGGTGGGGGGAATGAGCAGTTCTTC	CASSPQGGGNEQFF
.	TRBJ1-3	TRBV5-5	.	TGTGCCAGCAGCTTGTATGCGGGGAACACCATATATTTT	CASSLYAGNTIYF
.	TRBJ2-2	TRBV15	few	TGTGCCACCAGCAGAGGGACAAAGAACACCGGGGAGCTGTTTTTT	CATSRGTKNTGELFF
TRBD2	TRBJ2-7	TRBV6-1	few	TGTGCCAGCAGTGCGGGAGCGGGAAGCTACGAGCAGTACTTC	CASSAGAGSYEQYF
.	TRBJ1-2	TRBV20-1	few	TGCAGTGCTAGATCGACACGAATCAACTATGGCTACACCTTC	CSARSTRINYGYTF
.	TRBJ2-2	TRBV28	few	TGTGCCAGCAGTTTATTTCTGGCAGGGGGGACAGGGGAGCTGTTTTTT	CASSLFLAGGTGELFF
TRBD1	TRBJ1-2	TRBV29-1	.	TGCAGCGTTGAAACAGGGGCCTACTATGGCTACACCTTC	CSVETGAYYGYTF
.	TRBJ2-2	TRBV7-9	.	TGTGCCAGCAGCCACCGGGACACCTCGAGCACCGGGGAGCTGTTTTTT	CASSHRDTSSTGELFF
TRBD2	TRBJ2-4	TRBV6-2/TRBV6-3	.	TGTGCCAGCAGTTACTCGATAACGGGGGGCAAAAACATTCAGTACTTC	CASSYSITGGKNIQYF
TRBD1	TRBJ2-2	TRBV6-2/TRBV6-3	.	TGTGCCAGCAGTTACCTAAGACAGGGGGCCCTGAACACCGGGGAGCTGTTTTTT	CASSYLRQGALNTGELFF